A selection of T cell receptor beta chains follows, all from one sample in a study of T cell responses to AZD1222 COVID-19 vaccine. Sequencing was performed with immunoSEQ multiplex PCR; in TCRdb, only in-frame clones are kept and a portion is missing. The table includes approximately 180,000 clones, approximately 90% detected once. This specimen consisted of peripheral blood, obtained 28 days after the second AZD1222 dose. The receptor source for this set is an adult who received the AZD1222 COVID-19 vaccine. Both conserved end residues are part of each CDR3. A D gene is named only where the DNA matches it firmly. Rows may omit the clone size; those that give it use once, few, many or a size class.

clone size: -; J gene: TRBJ2-3; V gene: TRBV9; D gene: TRBD2; CDR3 length: 15; CDR3 protein: CASSVGGGMMDTQYF; CDR3 DNA: TGTGCCAGCAGCGTAGGCGGGGGGATGATGGATACGCAGTATTTT
clone size: -; J gene: TRBJ2-4; V gene: TRBV3-1/TRBV3-2; D gene: TRBD2; CDR3 length: 15; CDR3 protein: CASSQEPGLKNIQYF; CDR3 DNA: TGTGCCAGCAGCCAAGAACCGGGACTAAAAAACATTCAGTACTTC
clone size: -; J gene: TRBJ2-1; V gene: TRBV6-4; D gene: TRBD2; CDR3 length: 15; CDR3 protein: CASRASSGSYNEQFF; CDR3 DNA: TGTGCCAGCAGGGCCAGTAGCGGGTCCTACAATGAGCAGTTCTTC
clone size: -; J gene: TRBJ1-3; V gene: TRBV9; D gene: -; CDR3 length: 13; CDR3 protein: CASSPWPGNTIYF; CDR3 DNA: TGTGCCAGCAGCCCTTGGCCCGGAAACACCATATATTTT
clone size: -; J gene: TRBJ2-7; V gene: TRBV28; D gene: TRBD2; CDR3 length: 15; CDR3 protein: CASSLAGVKSYEQYF; CDR3 DNA: TGTGCCAGCAGTTTGGCGGGAGTAAAGTCCTACGAGCAGTACTTC
clone size: -; J gene: TRBJ2-5; V gene: TRBV24-1; D gene: TRBD1; CDR3 length: 15; CDR3 protein: CATSDRDRGQETQYF; CDR3 DNA: TGTGCCACCAGTGACCGTGACAGGGGCCAAGAGACCCAGTACTTC
clone size: -; J gene: TRBJ1-5; V gene: TRBV27; D gene: -; CDR3 length: 13; CDR3 protein: CASTSGGGPPQHF; CDR3 DNA: TGTGCCAGCACTTCCGGGGGAGGTCCGCCCCAGCATTTT
clone size: -; J gene: TRBJ1-3; V gene: TRBV10-3; D gene: -; CDR3 length: 13; CDR3 protein: CASLGNSGNTIYF; CDR3 DNA: TGTGCCTCACTCGGGAACTCTGGAAACACCATATATTTT
clone size: -; J gene: TRBJ1-3; V gene: TRBV5-1; D gene: TRBD1; CDR3 length: 17; CDR3 protein: CASSLAVMEDRADTIYF; CDR3 DNA: TGCGCCAGCAGCTTGGCCGTGATGGAGGACAGGGCTGACACCATATATTTT
clone size: few; J gene: TRBJ1-6; V gene: TRBV30; D gene: -; CDR3 length: 15; CDR3 protein: CAWSVGSSYNSPLHF; CDR3 DNA: TGTGCCTGGAGTGTCGGGAGCTCCTATAATTCACCCCTCCACTTT
clone size: -; J gene: TRBJ2-5; V gene: TRBV28; D gene: -; CDR3 length: 14; CDR3 protein: CASRGAGDRETQYF; CDR3 DNA: TGTGCCAGCAGGGGGGCAGGGGATCGGGAGACCCAGTACTTC
clone size: once; J gene: TRBJ2-7; V gene: TRBV30; D gene: TRBD2; CDR3 length: 12; CDR3 protein: CASSGSGYEQYF; CDR3 DNA: TGTGCCAGTAGCGGGAGTGGGTACGAGCAGTACTTC
clone size: -; J gene: TRBJ2-5; V gene: TRBV11-1; D gene: -; CDR3 length: 15; CDR3 protein: CASSLALEGRETQYF; CDR3 DNA: TGTGCCAGCAGCTTGGCCCTAGAGGGTAGGGAGACCCAGTACTTC
clone size: -; J gene: TRBJ1-1; V gene: TRBV6-6; D gene: -; CDR3 length: 15; CDR3 protein: CASSYSIEGNTEAFF; CDR3 DNA: TGTGCCAGCAGTTACTCGATAGAGGGGAACACTGAAGCTTTCTTT
clone size: -; J gene: TRBJ2-7; V gene: TRBV6-6; D gene: -; CDR3 length: 12; CDR3 protein: CASSYAATEQYF; CDR3 DNA: TGTGCCAGCAGTTACGCCGCGACCGAGCAGTACTTC
clone size: -; J gene: TRBJ1-2; V gene: TRBV30; D gene: -; CDR3 length: 13; CDR3 protein: CAWSIGGAAGYTF; CDR3 DNA: TGTGCCTGGAGTATCGGGGGGGCAGCTGGCTACACCTTC
clone size: -; J gene: TRBJ2-7; V gene: TRBV7-2; D gene: -; CDR3 length: 12; CDR3 protein: CASSFGTYEQYF; CDR3 DNA: TGTGCCAGCAGCTTCGGGACTTACGAGCAGTACTTC
clone size: -; J gene: TRBJ2-1; V gene: TRBV14; D gene: TRBD2; CDR3 length: 14; CDR3 protein: CASSWTSGYNEQFF; CDR3 DNA: TGTGCCAGCAGCTGGACTAGCGGTTACAATGAGCAGTTCTTC
clone size: -; J gene: TRBJ1-5; V gene: TRBV24-1; D gene: -; CDR3 length: 15; CDR3 protein: CATSTGRAYNQPQHF; CDR3 DNA: TGTGCCACCAGTACTGGGAGGGCTTACAATCAGCCCCAGCATTTT
clone size: -; J gene: TRBJ1-2; V gene: TRBV9; D gene: -; CDR3 length: 15; CDR3 protein: CASSTPGRANYGYTF; CDR3 DNA: TGTGCCAGCAGCACCCCAGGGAGAGCTAACTATGGCTACACCTTC
clone size: -; J gene: TRBJ2-5; V gene: TRBV6-2/TRBV6-3; D gene: -; CDR3 length: 12; CDR3 protein: CASSPSQETQYF; CDR3 DNA: TGTGCCAGCAGCCCCTCGCAAGAGACCCAGTACTTC
clone size: -; J gene: TRBJ2-2; V gene: TRBV5-4; D gene: -; CDR3 length: 16; CDR3 protein: CASSTQGGGITGELFF; CDR3 DNA: TGTGCCAGCAGCACCCAGGGAGGAGGGATCACCGGGGAGCTGTTTTTT
clone size: -; J gene: TRBJ1-4; V gene: TRBV28; D gene: TRBD1; CDR3 length: 15; CDR3 protein: CASSFPTGGEEKLFF; CDR3 DNA: TGTGCCAGCAGTTTCCCGACAGGGGGAGAAGAAAAACTGTTTTTT
clone size: -; J gene: TRBJ2-1; V gene: TRBV6-5; D gene: TRBD1; CDR3 length: 14; CDR3 protein: CASRPDRGYNEQFF; CDR3 DNA: TGTGCCAGCAGGCCGGACAGGGGATACAATGAGCAGTTCTTC
clone size: -; J gene: TRBJ2-1; V gene: TRBV12-3/TRBV12-4; D gene: -; CDR3 length: 13; CDR3 protein: CASSLDSGDEQFF; CDR3 DNA: TGTGCCAGCAGTTTGGATAGTGGCGATGAGCAGTTCTTC
clone size: -; J gene: TRBJ2-7; V gene: TRBV7-9; D gene: TRBD1; CDR3 length: 15; CDR3 protein: CASSSRGTGGLEQYF; CDR3 DNA: TGTGCCAGCAGCTCGCGAGGGACAGGGGGTCTTGAGCAGTACTTC
clone size: -; J gene: TRBJ2-7; V gene: TRBV6-5; D gene: -; CDR3 length: 14; CDR3 protein: CASSYQTGPYEQYF; CDR3 DNA: TGTGCCAGCAGTTACCAAACAGGTCCCTACGAGCAGTACTTC
clone size: -; J gene: TRBJ2-4; V gene: TRBV7-3; D gene: TRBD1; CDR3 length: 13; CDR3 protein: CASSSTTGDIQYF; CDR3 DNA: TGTGCCAGCAGCTCTACAACAGGGGACATTCAGTACTTC
clone size: once; J gene: TRBJ1-2; V gene: TRBV5-4; D gene: TRBD1; CDR3 length: 15; CDR3 protein: CASSLTGGANYGYTF; CDR3 DNA: TGTGCCAGCAGCTTGACAGGGGGCGCTAACTATGGCTACACCTTC
clone size: -; J gene: TRBJ1-3; V gene: TRBV4-3; D gene: TRBD1; CDR3 length: 15; CDR3 protein: CASRSQTGSGNTIYF; CDR3 DNA: TGCGCCAGCAGGTCTCAGACAGGGTCCGGAAACACCATATATTTT
clone size: -; J gene: TRBJ1-1; V gene: TRBV5-1; D gene: -; CDR3 length: 17; CDR3 protein: CASIQDRNSGMNTEAFF; CDR3 DNA: TGCGCCAGCATCCAAGACAGGAATTCGGGCATGAACACTGAAGCTTTCTTT
clone size: -; J gene: TRBJ2-5; V gene: TRBV5-5; D gene: -; CDR3 length: 12; CDR3 protein: CASSYIGETQYF; CDR3 DNA: TGTGCCAGCAGCTATATAGGGGAGACCCAGTACTTC
clone size: -; J gene: TRBJ2-7; V gene: TRBV9; D gene: -; CDR3 length: 12; CDR3 protein: CASSVGDYEQYF; CDR3 DNA: TGTGCCAGCAGCGTAGGCGACTACGAGCAGTACTTC
clone size: -; J gene: TRBJ1-1; V gene: TRBV7-9; D gene: -; CDR3 length: 13; CDR3 protein: CASSSQQDSEAFF; CDR3 DNA: TGTGCCAGCAGCTCGCAACAGGATTCTGAAGCTTTCTTT
clone size: -; J gene: TRBJ1-6; V gene: TRBV23-1; D gene: -; CDR3 length: 15; CDR3 protein: CATGQTSSYNSPLHF; CDR3 DNA: TGCGCCACCGGACAGACGAGCTCCTATAATTCACCCCTCCACTTT
clone size: -; J gene: TRBJ1-2; V gene: TRBV4-2; D gene: -; CDR3 length: 15; CDR3 protein: CASSQDAQGEYGYTF; CDR3 DNA: TGTGCCAGCAGCCAAGATGCCCAGGGTGAATATGGCTACACCTTC
clone size: once; J gene: TRBJ1-4; V gene: TRBV5-6; D gene: -; CDR3 length: 13; CDR3 protein: CASRPAGGGKLFF; CDR3 DNA: TGTGCCAGCAGACCTGCTGGGGGGGGAAAACTGTTTTTT
clone size: -; J gene: TRBJ2-2; V gene: TRBV20-1; D gene: -; CDR3 length: 11; CDR3 protein: CSARGPVELFF; CDR3 DNA: TGCAGTGCTAGAGGCCCAGTGGAGCTGTTTTTT
clone size: -; J gene: TRBJ2-3; V gene: TRBV7-3; D gene: TRBD2; CDR3 length: 16; CDR3 protein: CASSLQGTSGTDTQYF; CDR3 DNA: TGTGCCAGCAGCTTACAGGGGACTAGCGGCACAGATACGCAGTATTTT
clone size: -; J gene: TRBJ1-1; V gene: TRBV2; D gene: TRBD1; CDR3 length: 15; CDR3 protein: CASSERGQGYTEAFF; CDR3 DNA: TGTGCCAGCAGTGAAAGGGGGCAGGGCTACACTGAAGCTTTCTTT
clone size: -; J gene: TRBJ1-5; V gene: TRBV6-5; D gene: -; CDR3 length: 14; CDR3 protein: CASSRGERDQPQHF; CDR3 DNA: TGTGCCAGCAGTCGAGGGGAGAGGGATCAGCCCCAGCATTTT
clone size: -; J gene: TRBJ2-1; V gene: TRBV5-4; D gene: TRBD2; CDR3 length: 15; CDR3 protein: CASSFGTTTYNEQFF; CDR3 DNA: TGTGCCAGCAGCTTCGGGACTACAACTTACAATGAGCAGTTCTTC
clone size: -; J gene: TRBJ2-7; V gene: TRBV4-2; D gene: TRBD1; CDR3 length: 16; CDR3 protein: CASSQSSGTGVREQYF; CDR3 DNA: TGTGCCAGCAGCCAAAGCTCCGGGACAGGGGTTCGCGAGCAGTACTTC
clone size: -; J gene: TRBJ1-3; V gene: TRBV9; D gene: -; CDR3 length: 15; CDR3 protein: CASSVGHNPGNTIYF; CDR3 DNA: TGTGCCAGCAGCGTAGGACACAATCCTGGAAACACCATATATTTT
clone size: -; J gene: TRBJ1-2; V gene: TRBV4-1; D gene: -; CDR3 length: 15; CDR3 protein: CASSQEWGPNYGYTF; CDR3 DNA: TGCGCCAGCAGCCAAGAATGGGGCCCCAACTATGGCTACACCTTC
clone size: once; J gene: TRBJ2-7; V gene: TRBV27; D gene: -; CDR3 length: 15; CDR3 protein: CASSWGGVGSYEQYF; CDR3 DNA: TGTGCCAGCAGTTGGGGGGGCGTAGGCTCCTACGAGCAGTACTTC
clone size: -; J gene: TRBJ2-7; V gene: TRBV28; D gene: -; CDR3 length: 14; CDR3 protein: CASSALSNSYEQYF; CDR3 DNA: TGTGCCAGCAGTGCCCTTTCGAACTCCTACGAGCAGTACTTC
clone size: -; J gene: TRBJ2-7; V gene: TRBV7-8; D gene: TRBD1; CDR3 length: 16; CDR3 protein: CASSLVPGQGTYEQYF; CDR3 DNA: TGTGCCAGCAGCTTAGTACCCGGACAGGGTACCTACGAGCAGTACTTC